What follows are 30 T cell receptor beta chains derived from one specimen sequenced in a study of CD8 T cells in Susac syndrome. An input of about 0.5 to 1 ug of RNA was subjected to reverse transcription using random hexamers. TCRdb fed the immunoSEQ multiplex PCR reads into MiXCR, producing one record per CDR3 protein. Found here are 200,000 or so distinct CDR3 sequences, 90% to 95% of them singletons; the top ten hold over 0.1%. Sequenced: CD8+ T cells from PBMCs. Receptors originate from a human donor with multiple sclerosis.

The chain couples TRBV18 to TRBJ2-1, with 8 nucleotides matching TRBD2. The CDR3 has 14 amino acids. Germline trimming cut 8 bases from V and 6 bases from J; bases unmatched to any gene: 9. Germline V gene lookup returns CDR1 KGHSH and CDR2 LQKENI. This chain's CDR3 is CASLGVAGSNEQFF. The CDR3 nucleotides are TGTGCCAGCCTGGGGGTAGCGGGATCCAATGAGCAGTTCTTC.

The chain is built from TRBV7-9 and TRBJ2-2; no reliable D call. This CDR3 region has 11 residues. The germline V and J ends were trimmed by 5 bases and 7 bases, with 5 bases remaining between them. Looked up from germline, CDR1 is SEHNR and CDR2 is FQNEAQ (reference sequence). CDR3 sequence reads: CASSAVGELFF. DNA for the CDR3: TGTGCCAGCAGCGCGGTCGGGGAGCTGTTTTTT.

The genes are TRBV5-1 and TRBJ2-7; perhaps D is TRBD1 or TRBD2 (5 bases each). From germline, CDR1 is SGHRS and CDR2 YFSETQ. Between the trimmed V and J ends, which lost 10 bases and 3 bases, there was a span of 14 bases. This CDR3 region has 12 residues. The CDR3 reads CAVPGTLYEQYF. Here the CDR3 DNA reads TGCGCCGTGCCCGGGACCCTCTACGAGCAGTACTTC.

This clonotype has more than one count but fewer than ten. The V gene is TRBV24-1, the J gene TRBJ1-5; D gene ambiguous. Germline V gives CDR1 KGHDR, CDR2 SFDVKD. CDR3 size: 12 residues. Between the trimmed V and J ends, which lost 3 bases and 4 bases, there was a span of 3 bases. The chain's CDR3 is CATSDGNQPQHF. CDR3 DNA: TGTGCCACCAGTGATGGTAATCAGCCCCAGCATTTT.

DNA of the CDR3: TGCGCCAGCAGTATCCCTAGTGTCTCCTACAATGAGCAGTTCTTC. This encodes CASSIPSVSYNEQFF. V is TRBV10-2 and J is TRBJ2-1, with no clear D. The ends were cut back, 5 bases at V and 0 bases at J, with 11 bases in the middle. The CDR3 is 15 amino acids. Looked up from germline, CDR1 is WSHSY and CDR2 is SAAADI.

This sequence joins TRBV24-1 and TRBJ1-1; D not resolved. V was clipped by 2 bases and J by 1 base, with 4 bases between them. CDR1 and CDR2 (germline): KGHDR, SFDVKD. This CDR3 has 13 residues. The CDR3 bases are TGTGCCACCAGTGATTACAGGAACACTGAAGCTTTCTTT. This encodes CATSDYRNTEAFF.

The V call is TRBV2, the J call TRBJ2-5; weak D call: TRBD1 (5 bases). The germline V gene has CDR1 SNHLY and CDR2 FYNNEI. The CDR3 has 14 residues. V was trimmed by 1 base and J by 2 bases, leaving 8 bases between them. CDR3 nucleotides: TGTGCCAGCAGTGAAGTCGACAGTCAAGAGACCCAGTACTTC. Translation: CASSEVDSQETQYF.

The chain couples TRBV5-4 to TRBJ2-1; D possibly uses TRBD1 or TRBD2 (5 bases each). The germline V gene encodes CDR1 SGHNT and CDR2 YYREEE (reference sequence). V gave up 4 bases and J gave up 6 bases, with 17 bases separating them. The CDR3 runs 15 residues. CDR3 sequence reads: CASSDLGTVRNEQFF. CDR3 in DNA: TGTGCCAGCAGCGACCTCGGGACGGTCCGCAATGAGCAGTTCTTC.

This clonotype appeared a few times. V and J are TRBV9 and TRBJ1-1, with D tentatively TRBD1 (5 bases). The CDR3 runs to 14 residues. Germline V gives CDR1 SGDLS, CDR2 YYNGEE. The ends were cut back, 4 bases at V and 3 bases at J, with 13 bases in the middle. The CDR3 sequence is CASSHPDRYTEAFF. CDR3 bases: TGTGCCAGCAGCCACCCCGACAGATACACTGAAGCTTTCTTT.

The rearrangement uses TRBV30 and TRBJ1-1; no definite D call. The CDR3 sequence is 12 residues long. V shed 0 bases and J shed 4 bases, with 6 bases lying between them. Germline V CDR1 and CDR2: GTSNPN, SVGIG (reference sequence). This chain's CDR3 is CAWSVYGTEAFF. CDR3 nucleotides: TGTGCCTGGAGTGTATATGGCACTGAAGCTTTCTTT. The complete variable domain, with remaining parts taken from reference TRBV30 and TRBJ1-1, reads SQTIHQWPATLVQPVGSPLSLECTVEGTSNPNLYWYRQAAGRGLQLLFYSVGIGQISSEVPQNLSASRPQDRQFILSSKKLLLSDSGFYLCAWSVYGTEAFFGQGTRLTVV.

This chain links TRBV20-1 with TRBJ2-3, with a weak D call TRBD2 (6 bases). V lost 3 bases, J lost 4 bases, and 11 bases lay in between. The CDR3 covers 13 residues. Germline V gene lookup returns CDR1 DFQATT and CDR2 SNEGSKA (reference sequence). CDR3 region: CSARMEGADTQYF. CDR3 bases: TGCAGTGCTAGGATGGAGGGCGCAGATACGCAGTATTTT.

The chain joins TRBV12-3 or TRBV12-4 to TRBJ2-3; the D is unclear. The germline V and J ends were trimmed by 1 base and 6 bases, with 14 bases remaining between them. This CDR3 is built from 15 residues. The CDR3 protein is CASSLDRRNHDTQYF. The CDR3 DNA is TGTGCCAGCAGTTTAGACCGGCGGAATCACGATACGCAGTATTTT.

This sequence joins TRBV6-5 and TRBJ2-2; no clear D. Germline values: CDR1 MNHEY, CDR2 SVGAGI. The ends were cut back, 5 bases at V and 0 bases at J, with 10 bases in the middle. CDR3 size: 15 residues. CDR3 loop: CASSLLSANTGELFF. As DNA, the CDR3 is TGTGCCAGCAGTCTACTGAGCGCGAACACCGGGGAGCTGTTTTTT.

This chain links TRBV30 with TRBJ2-3; perhaps TRBD2 as D (6 bases). Per germline, CDR1 GTSNPN and CDR2 SVGIG (reference sequence). CDR3 length equals 15 residues. The germline V and J ends were trimmed by 2 bases and 0 bases, with 12 bases remaining between them. The CDR3 loop is CAWSLSGGSTDTQYF. CDR3 DNA sequence: TGTGCCTGGAGTCTTAGCGGAGGTAGCACAGATACGCAGTATTTT.

This clonotype was detected only a few times. The chain is built from TRBV29-1 and TRBJ1-1, with D hard to call. This CDR3 contains 11 residues. CDR1 and CDR2 from the germline V gene are SQVTM and ANQGSEA. The V end was cut by 5 bases, the J end by 10 bases, with 14 bases between. CDR3: CSVKYGHLAFF. The CDR3 nucleotides read TGCAGCGTTAAGTATGGCCATCTAGCTTTCTTT.

V usage is TRBV6-6 and J usage is TRBJ1-2; TRBD1 is a possible D gene (5 bases). V was trimmed by 8 bases and J by 7 bases, leaving 14 bases between them. In germline, CDR1 is MNHNY, CDR2 SVGAGI (reference sequence). This CDR3 has 12 amino acids. Here the CDR3 DNA reads TGTGCCAGCCAGGGCGAACATCTTGGCTACACCTTC. Amino acid sequence: CASQGEHLGYTF.

This clonotype was recorded once. V gene TRBV2 combines with J gene TRBJ1-4; the D is unclear. Germline CDR1 reads SNHLY; CDR2 reads FYNNEI. This CDR3 comprises 13 residues. V was shortened by 6 bases and J by 14 bases, with 19 bases between the two germline ends. Here the CDR3 reads CASSAGNPGFLFF. In DNA form, the CDR3 reads TGTGCCAGCAGCGCCGGGAACCCGGGTTTTCTGTTTTTT.

V and J are TRBV24-1 and TRBJ2-3; D perhaps matches TRBD2 (5 bases). This CDR3 is built from 14 residues. Germline CDR1 KGHDR, CDR2 SFDVKD. Trimming stripped 12 bases from V and 0 bases from J, with 15 bases between. The CDR3 DNA reads TGTGCCGTACAACGGGGTTCTAGCACAGATACGCAGTATTTT. Encoded protein: CAVQRGSSTDTQYF.

The rearrangement joins TRBV2 to TRBJ2-5, with D tentatively TRBD2 (6 bases). CDR1 and CDR2 (germline): SNHLY, FYNNEI. The CDR3 sequence is 15 residues long. V lost 5 bases and J lost 4, with 17 bases in between. This CDR3 reads CASSSFPGLRETQYF. CDR3 in DNA: TGTGCCAGCAGTTCGTTTCCGGGACTCCGAGAGACCCAGTACTTC.

The CDR3 spells CSVKRGAPPYNEQFF. As DNA, the CDR3 is TGCAGCGTGAAAAGGGGGGCCCCCCCCTACAATGAGCAGTTCTTC. The rearrangement joins TRBV29-1 to TRBJ2-1; tentatively, D is TRBD1 or TRBD2 (6 bases each). CDR3 length equals 15 residues. Germline CDR1 reads SQVTM; CDR2 reads ANQGSEA. V was shortened by 6 bases and J by 2 bases, with 17 bases between the two germline ends.

The chain carries TRBV6-2 or TRBV6-3 and TRBJ1-1; D remains ambiguous. CDR1 and CDR2 from the germline V gene are MNHEY and SVGEGT. The CDR3 totals 11 residues. The V and J ends lost 2 bases and 4 bases respectively, with 2 bases between them. For the CDR3, the DNA is TGTGCCAGCAGTTACGGCACTGAAGCTTTCTTT. Its protein product is CASSYGTEAFF.

V usage is TRBV9 and J usage is TRBJ2-1; TRBD2 aligns across 12 bases. Germline-derived CDR1 and CDR2 are SGDLS and YYNGEE. J gave up 6 bases and V 3 bases, and 7 bases lay outside the gene matches. The CDR3 extends over 16 amino acids. This CDR3 reads CASSGLAGARGNEQFF. The CDR3 DNA sequence: TGTGCCAGCAGCGGACTAGCGGGAGCAAGGGGCAATGAGCAGTTCTTC.

This rearrangement joins TRBV19 to TRBJ2-4; a possible D gene is TRBD1 (6 bases). The germline V gene has CDR1 LNHDA and CDR2 SQIVND (reference sequence). The V end lost 4 bases, the J end lost 0 bases, and 13 bases lay between the germline ends. The CDR3 contains 16 residues. The CDR3 DNA sequence: TGTGCCAGTAGTAAGGGGGTAGATCTAGCCAAAAACATTCAGTACTTC. Protein: CASSKGVDLAKNIQYF.

About this clonotype: The junction shows a germline mismatch at one end, possibly a read error. This sequence joins TRBV29-1 and TRBJ1-1; D gene ambiguous. The V gene's germline CDR1 is SQVTM and CDR2 ANQGSEA. The length of the CDR3 is 13 residues. The CDR3: CSVEDRSGTVAIF. For the CDR3, the DNA is TGCAGCGTTGAAGATCGGTCGGGTACCGTTGCGATCTTT.

The V call is TRBV12-5, the J call TRBJ2-1; unclear D gene. There are 15 residues in the CDR3. Germline assignment: CDR1 LGHNT and CDR2 FRNRAP. Trimming took 3 bases from V and 8 from J, leaving 17 bases between them. The CDR3: CASGFDFIRLDEQFF. As DNA, the CDR3 is TGTGCTAGTGGTTTTGATTTTATACGTCTTGATGAGCAGTTCTTC.

V and J are TRBV9 and TRBJ2-1; D ambiguous. Germline V gene sequence: CDR1 SGDLS, CDR2 YYNGEE. The CDR3 sequence is 13 residues long. The V gene lost 8 bases and the J gene lost 3 bases, with 12 bases spanning the gap. Written as DNA, the CDR3 is TGTGCCAGTTCCGAGAAAGGCTACAATGAGCAGTTCTTC. Its translation: CASSEKGYNEQFF.

The V call is TRBV4-3, the J call TRBJ2-1, with TRBD2 as a possible D gene (5 bases). The germline V gene encodes CDR1 LGHNA and CDR2 YSLEER. This CDR3 spans 13 amino acids. V was pared by 0 bases and J by 5 bases, with 5 bases between. The CDR3 nucleotides are TGCGCCAGCAGCCAAGAGCGGGACAATGAGCAGTTCTTC. This gives the protein CASSQERDNEQFF.

The rearrangement joins TRBV9 to TRBJ2-1, with 8 bases that match TRBD2. The CDR3 spans 16 residues. After removal of 4 bases from V and 4 bases from J, the junction contained 10 bases not matched to a gene. Per germline, CDR1 SGDLS and CDR2 YYNGEE. The chain's CDR3 is CASSPSSGRLYNEQFF. For the CDR3, the DNA is TGTGCCAGCAGCCCTTCTAGCGGGCGTCTTTACAATGAGCAGTTCTTC.

This clonotype was picked up a small number of times. V is TRBV6-1 and J is TRBJ1-5, with no clear D. Trimming pared 3 bases from V and 3 bases from J, leaving 6 bases between. Germline V gene data show CDR1 as MNHNS and CDR2 as SASEGT. There are 13 residues in the CDR3. CDR3 DNA: TGTGCCAGCAGTGAGGAGGACAATCAGCCCCAGCATTTT. Translating it yields CASSEEDNQPQHF.

The chain uses TRBV6-5 and TRBJ1-2; D gene uncertain. V gave up 3 bases and J gave up 6 bases, with 14 bases separating them. The length of the CDR3 is 14 residues. Germline V gene lookup returns CDR1 MNHEY and CDR2 SVGAGI. The CDR3 bases are TGTGCCAGCAGTTATGAGGTGGGCGGAAATGGCTACACCTTC. Protein sequence: CASSYEVGGNGYTF.